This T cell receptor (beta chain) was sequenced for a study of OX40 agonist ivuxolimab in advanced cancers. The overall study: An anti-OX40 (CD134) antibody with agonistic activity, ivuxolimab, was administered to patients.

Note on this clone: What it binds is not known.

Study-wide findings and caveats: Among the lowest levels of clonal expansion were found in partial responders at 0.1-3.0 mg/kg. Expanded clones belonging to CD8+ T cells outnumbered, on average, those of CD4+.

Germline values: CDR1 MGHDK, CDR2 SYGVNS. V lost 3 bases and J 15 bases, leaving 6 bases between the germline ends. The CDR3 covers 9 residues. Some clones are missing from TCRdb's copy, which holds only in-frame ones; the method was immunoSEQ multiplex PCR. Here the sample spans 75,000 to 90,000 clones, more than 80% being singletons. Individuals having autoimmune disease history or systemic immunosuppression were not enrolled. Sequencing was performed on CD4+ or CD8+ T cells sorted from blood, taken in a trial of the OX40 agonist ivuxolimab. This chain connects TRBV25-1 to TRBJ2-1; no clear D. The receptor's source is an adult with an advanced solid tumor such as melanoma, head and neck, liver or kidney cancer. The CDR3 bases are TGTGCCAGCAGTGATCCTCCGTTCTTC. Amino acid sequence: CASSDPPFF.